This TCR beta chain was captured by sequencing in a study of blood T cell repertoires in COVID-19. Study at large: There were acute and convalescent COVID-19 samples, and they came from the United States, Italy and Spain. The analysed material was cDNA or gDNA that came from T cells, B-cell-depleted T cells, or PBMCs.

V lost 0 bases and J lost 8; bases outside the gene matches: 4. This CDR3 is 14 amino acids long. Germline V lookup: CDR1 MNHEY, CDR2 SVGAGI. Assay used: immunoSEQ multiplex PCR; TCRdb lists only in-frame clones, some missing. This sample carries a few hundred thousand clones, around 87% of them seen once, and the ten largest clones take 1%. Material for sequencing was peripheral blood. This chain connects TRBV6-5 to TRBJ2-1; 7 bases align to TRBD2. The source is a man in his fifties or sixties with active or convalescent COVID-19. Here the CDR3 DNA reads TGTGCCAGCAGTTACTCCGCCGGGAGGCATGAGCAGTTCTTC. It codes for CASSYSAGRHEQFF.